This TCR beta chain comes out of a study of blood T cell repertoires in COVID-19. Study overall: Acute and convalescent COVID-19 samples came from the United States, Italy and Spain. Sample material is recorded as cDNA or gDNA derived from T cells, B-cell-depleted T cells, or PBMCs.

The V gene lost 2 bases and the J gene lost 0 bases, with 8 bases spanning the gap. CDR1 and CDR2 from the germline V gene are KGHSH and LQKENI. CDR3 length: 15 residues. Original handling: It was from reference gene primer amplification that nucleated cell counts were estimated. Sequenced by immunoSEQ multiplex PCR; TCRdb stores in-frame clones only, minus some. The DNA was the basis for D and trimming; V, J and clone size are from that table. The sample shows about 100,000 clones, about 80% of them seen only once. This TCR was recovered from a man in his 70s with active or convalescent COVID-19. The rearrangement uses TRBV18 and TRBJ2-1; D is undetermined. The sample taken for sequencing was peripheral blood. CDR3 DNA sequence: TGTGCCAGCTCACCATTGCGGAGCTCCTACAATGAGCAGTTCTTC. This encodes CASSPLRSSYNEQFF.